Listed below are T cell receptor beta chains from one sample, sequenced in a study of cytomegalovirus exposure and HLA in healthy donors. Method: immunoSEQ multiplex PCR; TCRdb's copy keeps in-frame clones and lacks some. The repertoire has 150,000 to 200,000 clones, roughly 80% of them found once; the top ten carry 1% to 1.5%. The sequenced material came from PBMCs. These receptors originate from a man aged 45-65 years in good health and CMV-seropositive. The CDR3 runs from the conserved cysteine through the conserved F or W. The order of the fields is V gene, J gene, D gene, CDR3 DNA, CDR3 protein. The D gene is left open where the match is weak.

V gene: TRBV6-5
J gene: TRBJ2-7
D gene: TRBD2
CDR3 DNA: TGTGCCAGCAGCCCTCCGGGAGGCAGAGCCCACGAGCAGTACTTC
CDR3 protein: CASSPPGGRAHEQYF

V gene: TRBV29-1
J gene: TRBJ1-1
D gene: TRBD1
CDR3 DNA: TGCAGCGTCAAATCGACAGGGGGCAAGGACACTGAAGCTTTCTTT
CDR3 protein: CSVKSTGGKDTEAFF

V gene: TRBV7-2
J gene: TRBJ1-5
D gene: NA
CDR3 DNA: TGTGCCAGCAGCCCATTAAGGGGCCCGGGCTCCCAGCATTTT
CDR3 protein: CASSPLRGPGSQHF

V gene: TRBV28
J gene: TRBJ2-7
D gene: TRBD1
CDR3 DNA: TGTGCCAGCAGTCCCAAGGACAGGGACATGTACGAGCAGTACTTC
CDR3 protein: CASSPKDRDMYEQYF

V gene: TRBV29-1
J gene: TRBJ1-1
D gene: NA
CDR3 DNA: TGCAGCGTCGCCTTCGGAGGGGTGATATCTGAAGCTTTCTTT
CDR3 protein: CSVAFGGVISEAFF

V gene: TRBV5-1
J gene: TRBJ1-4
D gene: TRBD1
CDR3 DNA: TGCGCCAGCAGCTTGGCCGTAGGGGCAGGGGGCGCCCCTAATGAAAAACTGTTTTTT
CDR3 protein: CASSLAVGAGGAPNEKLFF

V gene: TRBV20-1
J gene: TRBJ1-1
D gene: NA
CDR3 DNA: TGCAGTGCTAGTTACAGGACTGAAGCTTTCTTT
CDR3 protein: CSASYRTEAFF

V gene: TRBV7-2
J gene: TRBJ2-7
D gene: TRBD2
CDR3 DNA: TGTGCCAGCTCTACTAGCGGGTCGACCTACGAGCAGTACTTC
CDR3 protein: CASSTSGSTYEQYF

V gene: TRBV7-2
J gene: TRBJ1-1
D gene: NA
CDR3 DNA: TGTGCCAGCAGCTTCGCGGAGGGCACTGAAGCTTTCTTT
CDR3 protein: CASSFAEGTEAFF

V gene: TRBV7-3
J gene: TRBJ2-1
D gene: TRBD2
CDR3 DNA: TGTGCCAGCAGCAGGGGACTAGCATCCTACAATGAGCAGTTCTTC
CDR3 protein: CASSRGLASYNEQFF